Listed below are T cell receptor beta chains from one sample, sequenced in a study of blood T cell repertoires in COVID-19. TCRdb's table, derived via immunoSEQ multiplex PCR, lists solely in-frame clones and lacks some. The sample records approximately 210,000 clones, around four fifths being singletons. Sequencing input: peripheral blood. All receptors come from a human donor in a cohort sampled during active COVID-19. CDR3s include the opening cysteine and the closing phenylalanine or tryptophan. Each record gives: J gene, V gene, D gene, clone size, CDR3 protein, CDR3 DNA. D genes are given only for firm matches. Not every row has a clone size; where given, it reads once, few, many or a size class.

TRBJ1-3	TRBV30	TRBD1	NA	CAWGGTGDPRRTIYF	TGTGCCTGGGGGGGGACAGGGGACCCTAGAAGAACCATATATTTT
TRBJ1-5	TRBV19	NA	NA	CASSILRSNQPQHF	TGTGCCAGTAGTATACTGAGGAGCAATCAGCCCCAGCATTTT
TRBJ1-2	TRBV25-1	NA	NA	CASSEYWHGYTF	TGTGCCAGCAGTGAATACTGGCATGGCTACACCTTC
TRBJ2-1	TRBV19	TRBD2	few	CASRRASGYNEQFF	TGTGCCAGTAGGCGGGCTAGCGGTTACAATGAGCAGTTCTTC
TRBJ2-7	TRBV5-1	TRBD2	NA	CASSLRAGGPEQYF	TGCGCCAGCAGCTTACGGGCGGGAGGGCCCGAGCAGTACTTC
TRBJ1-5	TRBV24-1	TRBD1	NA	CATSPQGGHQPQHF	TGTGCCACCAGTCCGCAGGGGGGCCATCAGCCCCAGCATTTT
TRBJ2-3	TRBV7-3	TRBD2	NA	CASSFGGAGTDTQYF	TGTGCCAGCAGCTTCGGGGGGGCCGGCACAGATACGCAGTATTTT
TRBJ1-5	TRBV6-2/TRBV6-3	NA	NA	CASSATGFYQPQHF	TGTGCCAGCAGTGCCACAGGGTTTTATCAGCCCCAGCATTTT
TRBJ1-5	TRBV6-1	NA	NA	CASSEVYQPQHF	TGTGCCAGCAGTGAAGTATATCAGCCCCAGCATTTT
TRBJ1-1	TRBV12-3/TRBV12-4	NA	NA	CASSSGQLEAFF	TGTGCCAGCAGCTCAGGACAGCTTGAAGCTTTCTTT
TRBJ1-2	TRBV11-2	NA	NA	CASSKDSMSGYTF	TGTGCCAGCAGCAAAGACAGTATGTCAGGCTACACCTTC
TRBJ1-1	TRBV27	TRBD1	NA	CASSLDRGAEAFF	TGTGCCAGCAGTTTAGACAGGGGTGCTGAAGCTTTCTTT
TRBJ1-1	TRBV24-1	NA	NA	CATRGPGQNTEAFF	TGTGCCACCAGGGGGCCTGGACAGAACACTGAAGCTTTCTTT
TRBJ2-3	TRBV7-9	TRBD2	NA	CASSLALAGGTDTQYF	TGTGCCAGCAGCTTAGCCCTAGCGGGGGGCACAGATACGCAGTATTTT
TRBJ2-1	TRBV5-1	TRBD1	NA	CASSLAGTGVSEQFF	TGCGCCAGCAGCTTGGCGGGGACAGGGGTGAGTGAGCAGTTCTTC
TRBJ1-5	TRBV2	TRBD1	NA	CASSVDRASNQPQHF	TGTGCCAGCAGTGTGGACAGGGCGAGCAATCAGCCCCAGCATTTT
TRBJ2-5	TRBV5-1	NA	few	CASSPRSDRMGTQYF	TGCGCCAGCAGCCCCCGGTCTGACAGGATGGGGACCCAGTACTTC